A single sample is the source of the 3 T cell receptor beta chains below, sequenced in a study of T cell repertoires in cytomegalovirus infection. TCRdb used MiXCR to reprocess the reads, holding one entry per CDR3 protein. The sample has roughly 990,000 distinct CDR3 sequences, about 33% seen once. Antigen specificity for these receptors is unknown. Specimen: cultured CD8+ T cells from PBMCs, collected from culture after CMV antigen stimulation. The origin of the receptors is a human donor in good health (CMV status not recorded). Some clones in this sample may be carry-over from other donors' samples.

V and J are TRBV10-2 and TRBJ2-3, with D unclear. Germline CDR1 and CDR2: WSHSY and SAAADI. The CDR3 sequence is 14 residues long. V was clipped by 2 bases and J by 0 bases, with 6 bases between them. The CDR3 DNA reads as TGCGCCAGCAGTGAGGAGCCGAGCACAGATACGCAGTATTTT. Amino acid sequence: CASSEEPSTDTQYF.

There are a few counts of this clonotype. V and J are TRBV7-6 and TRBJ1-2; D remains ambiguous. The CDR3 runs to 10 residues. The germline V gene encodes CDR1 SGHVS and CDR2 FNYEAQ. V gave up 10 bases and J gave up 1 base, with 4 bases separating them. CDR3 sequence: CATYNYGYTF. CDR3 in DNA: TGTGCCACATATAACTATGGCTACACCTTC.

This chain uses TRBV6-1 with TRBJ1-2; D is ambiguous. The germline CDR1 and CDR2 sequences are MNHNS and SASEGT. The CDR3 consists of 15 residues. V was trimmed by 0 bases and J by 5 bases, leaving 13 bases between them. CDR3 loop: CASSEAGHSGYGYTF. Here the CDR3 DNA reads TGTGCCAGCAGTGAAGCGGGCCATTCAGGATATGGCTACACCTTC.